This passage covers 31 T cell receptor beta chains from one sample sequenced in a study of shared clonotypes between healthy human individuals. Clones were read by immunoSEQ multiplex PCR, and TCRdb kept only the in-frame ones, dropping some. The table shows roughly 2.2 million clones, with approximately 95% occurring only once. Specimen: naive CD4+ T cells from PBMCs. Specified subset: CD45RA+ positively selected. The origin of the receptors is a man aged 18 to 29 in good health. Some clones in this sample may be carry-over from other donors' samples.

CDR3 DNA sequence: TGCGCCAGCAGCCAGGCCGACAGGGGTGGGGCCAACGTCCTGACTTTC. Translated, it gives CASSQADRGGANVLTF. This sequence joins TRBV4-3 and TRBJ2-6, with 8 nucleotides matching TRBD1. Germline CDR1 LGHNA, CDR2 YSLEER. The CDR3 consists of 16 residues. V gave up 3 bases and J gave up 3 bases; unmatched junction bases: 4.

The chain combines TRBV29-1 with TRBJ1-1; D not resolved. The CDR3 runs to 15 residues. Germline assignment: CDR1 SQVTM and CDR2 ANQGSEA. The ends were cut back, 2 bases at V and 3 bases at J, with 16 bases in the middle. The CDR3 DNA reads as TGCAGCGTTGAACGTAAACTGGGTAGCGACACTGAAGCTTTCTTT. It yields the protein CSVERKLGSDTEAFF.

In DNA form, the CDR3 reads TGCGCCAGCAGCCAAGATGCTAACAGGGTTCCAAGGCCCCAGCATTTT. Its protein product is CASSQDANRVPRPQHF. The chain links TRBV4-1 to TRBJ1-5, with D maybe TRBD1 (6 bases). This CDR3 contains 16 residues. Between the trimmed V and J ends, which lost 0 bases and 9 bases, there was a span of 18 bases. Germline V CDR1 and CDR2: MGHRA, YSYEKL.

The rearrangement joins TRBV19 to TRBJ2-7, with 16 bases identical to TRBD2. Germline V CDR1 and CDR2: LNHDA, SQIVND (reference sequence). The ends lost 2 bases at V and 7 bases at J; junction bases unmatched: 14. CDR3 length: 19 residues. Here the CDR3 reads CASSITGLAGGLIPTEQYF. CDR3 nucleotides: TGTGCCAGTAGTATAACGGGACTAGCGGGAGGGCTTATTCCTACAGAGCAGTACTTC.

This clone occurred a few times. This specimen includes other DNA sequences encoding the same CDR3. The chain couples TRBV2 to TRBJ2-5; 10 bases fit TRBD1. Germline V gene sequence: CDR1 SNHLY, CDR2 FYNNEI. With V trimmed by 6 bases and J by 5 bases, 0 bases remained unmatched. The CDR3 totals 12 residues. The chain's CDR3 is CASRDRGETQYF. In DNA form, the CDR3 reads TGTGCCAGCAGGGACAGGGGGGAGACCCAGTACTTC.

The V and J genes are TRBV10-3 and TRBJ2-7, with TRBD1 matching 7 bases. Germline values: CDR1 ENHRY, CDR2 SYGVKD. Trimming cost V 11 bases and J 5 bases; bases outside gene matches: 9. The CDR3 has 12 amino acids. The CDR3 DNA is TGTGCCTCACGACAGGGCAGTAACGAGCAGTACTTC. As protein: CASRQGSNEQYF.

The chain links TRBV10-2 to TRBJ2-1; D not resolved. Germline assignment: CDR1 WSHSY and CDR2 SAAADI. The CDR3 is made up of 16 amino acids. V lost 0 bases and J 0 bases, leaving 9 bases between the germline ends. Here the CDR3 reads CASSESRASSYNEQFF. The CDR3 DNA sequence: TGCGCCAGCAGTGAGTCACGGGCTAGCTCCTACAATGAGCAGTTCTTC.

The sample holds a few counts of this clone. The CDR3 DNA sequence: TGCGCCAGCAGCTTGGCGCCCGGGACAGGGGTCTATGGCTACACCTTC. This gives the protein CASSLAPGTGVYGYTF. The chain joins TRBV5-1 to TRBJ1-2; 10 bases are shared with TRBD1. Germline V gives CDR1 SGHRS, CDR2 YFSETQ. The CDR3 contains 16 residues. Losses at the gene ends were 0 bases for V and 4 bases for J; bases not matched to a gene: 6.

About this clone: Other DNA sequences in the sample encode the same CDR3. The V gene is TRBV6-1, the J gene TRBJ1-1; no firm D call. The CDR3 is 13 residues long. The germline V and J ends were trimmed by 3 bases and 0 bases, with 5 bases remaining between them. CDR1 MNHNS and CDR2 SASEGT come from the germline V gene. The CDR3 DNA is TGTGCCAGCAGTGAGGAGATGAACACTGAAGCTTTCTTT. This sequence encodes CASSEEMNTEAFF.

The chain's CDR3 is CASSPPSQGRTGKDGYTF. DNA of the CDR3: TGTGCCAGCTCACCTCCTTCTCAGGGTAGAACAGGGAAGGATGGCTACACCTTC. The chain employs TRBV18 and TRBJ1-2; D may be TRBD1 (6 bases). Germline values: CDR1 KGHSH, CDR2 LQKENI. CDR3 size: 18 residues. Between the trimmed V and J ends, which lost 3 bases and 6 bases, there was a span of 26 bases.

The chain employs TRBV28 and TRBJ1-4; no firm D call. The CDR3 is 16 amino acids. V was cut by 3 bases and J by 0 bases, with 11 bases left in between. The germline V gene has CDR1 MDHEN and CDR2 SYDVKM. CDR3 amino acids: CASSFFAIATNEKLFF. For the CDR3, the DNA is TGTGCCAGCAGTTTCTTCGCTATTGCAACTAATGAAAAACTGTTTTTT.

The CDR3 DNA reads as TGTGCCAGCAGTTACGGGATCTGGGGTCAGCCCCAGCATTTT. Translated, it gives CASSYGIWGQPQHF. The gene calls are TRBV6-5 and TRBJ1-5; D ambiguous. V was clipped by 2 bases and J by 6 bases, with 11 bases between them. Per the germline V gene, CDR1 is MNHEY and CDR2 is SVGAGI. This CDR3 is built from 14 residues.

The CDR3 protein is CASSPHRTSGGNINTQYF. The CDR3 region has the DNA TGTGCCAGCAGCCCGCATCGGACTAGCGGGGGAAATATTAATACGCAGTATTTT. This chain links TRBV27 with TRBJ2-3, with 13 bases aligning to TRBD2. Trimming removed 6 bases from V and 7 bases from J; junction bases left unmatched: 16. CDR1 and CDR2 (germline): MNHEY, SMNVEV (reference sequence). The CDR3 sequence is 18 residues long.

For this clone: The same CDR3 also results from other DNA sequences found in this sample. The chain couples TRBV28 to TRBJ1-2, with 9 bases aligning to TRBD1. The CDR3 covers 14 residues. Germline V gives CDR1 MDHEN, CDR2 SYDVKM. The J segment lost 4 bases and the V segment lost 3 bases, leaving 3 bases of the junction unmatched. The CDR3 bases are TGTGCCAGCAGTTTGCTGGGACAGGGCTATGGCTACACCTTC. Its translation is CASSLLGQGYGYTF.

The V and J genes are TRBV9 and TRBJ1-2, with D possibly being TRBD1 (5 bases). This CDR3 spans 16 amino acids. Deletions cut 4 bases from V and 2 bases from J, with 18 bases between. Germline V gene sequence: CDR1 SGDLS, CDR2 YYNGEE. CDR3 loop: CASSSEGRGKNYGYTF. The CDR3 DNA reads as TGTGCCAGCAGCTCGGAGGGGCGGGGAAAAAACTATGGCTACACCTTC.

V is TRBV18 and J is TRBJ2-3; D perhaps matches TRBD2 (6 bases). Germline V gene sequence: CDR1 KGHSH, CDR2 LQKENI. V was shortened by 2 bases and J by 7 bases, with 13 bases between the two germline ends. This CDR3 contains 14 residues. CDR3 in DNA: TGTGCCAGCTCACCATCGCGGGATGGATATACGCAGTATTTT. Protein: CASSPSRDGYTQYF.

CDR3 bases: TGCGCCAGCAGGACAAACCTCGCCTCCCAGGGGGAGACCCAGTACTTC. Translation: CASRTNLASQGETQYF. The chain joins TRBV5-1 to TRBJ2-5; D might be TRBD1 (6 bases). Trimming pared 5 bases from V and 5 bases from J, leaving 22 bases between. The CDR3 consists of 16 residues. Germline V gene data show CDR1 as SGHRS and CDR2 as YFSETQ.

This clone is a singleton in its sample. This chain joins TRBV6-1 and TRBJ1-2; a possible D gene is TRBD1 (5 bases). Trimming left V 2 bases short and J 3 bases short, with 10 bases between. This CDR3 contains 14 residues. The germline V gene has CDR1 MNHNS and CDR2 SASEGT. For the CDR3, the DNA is TGTGCCAGCAGTGAAAGGGGCAGGGACTATGGCTACACCTTC. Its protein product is CASSERGRDYGYTF.

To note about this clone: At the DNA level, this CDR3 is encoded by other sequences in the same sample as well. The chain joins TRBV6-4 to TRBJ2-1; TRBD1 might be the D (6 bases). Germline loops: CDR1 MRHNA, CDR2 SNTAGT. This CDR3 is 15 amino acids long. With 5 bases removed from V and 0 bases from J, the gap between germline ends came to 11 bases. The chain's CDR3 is CASSLTGSSYNEQFF. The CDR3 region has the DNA TGTGCCAGCAGTTTGACAGGTAGCTCCTACAATGAGCAGTTCTTC.

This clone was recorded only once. The CDR3 reads CASSLVQSRTGELFF. The CDR3 coding sequence is TGTGCCAGCAGCTTAGTACAGAGCCGCACCGGGGAGCTGTTTTTT. V is TRBV11-2 and J is TRBJ2-2; D call uncertain. Germline CDR1 reads SGHAT; CDR2 reads FQNNGV. This CDR3 has 15 residues. Trimming removed 1 base at V and 4 bases at J, with 10 bases between.

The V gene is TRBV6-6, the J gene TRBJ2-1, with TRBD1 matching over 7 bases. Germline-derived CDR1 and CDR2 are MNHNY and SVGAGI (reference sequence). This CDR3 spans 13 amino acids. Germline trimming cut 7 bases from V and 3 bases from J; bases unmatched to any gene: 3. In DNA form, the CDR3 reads TGTGCCAGCAACGACAGGGTCTACAATGAGCAGTTCTTC. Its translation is CASNDRVYNEQFF.

CDR3 nucleotides: TGTGCCAGCAGCCTCGCGCGGCTGAACTATGGCTACACCTTC. Encoded protein: CASSLARLNYGYTF. J is TRBJ1-2 and V is TRBV7-2; no definite D call. From germline, CDR1 is SGHTA and CDR2 FQGNSA. This CDR3 has 14 amino acids. The germline V and J ends were trimmed by 5 bases and 2 bases, with 12 bases remaining between them.

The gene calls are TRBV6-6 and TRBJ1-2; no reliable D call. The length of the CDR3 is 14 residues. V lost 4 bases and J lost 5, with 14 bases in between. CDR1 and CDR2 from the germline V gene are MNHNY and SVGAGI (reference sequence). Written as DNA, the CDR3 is TGTGCCAGCAGTTTGGAGGGTAGAGGGTATGGCTACACCTTC. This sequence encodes CASSLEGRGYGYTF.

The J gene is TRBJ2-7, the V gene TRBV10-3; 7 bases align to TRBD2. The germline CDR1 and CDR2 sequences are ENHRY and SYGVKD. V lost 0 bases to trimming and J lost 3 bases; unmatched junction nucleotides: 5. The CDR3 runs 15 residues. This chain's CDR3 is CAISESEAGHYEQYF. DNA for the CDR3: TGTGCCATCAGTGAGTCGGAAGCGGGGCACTACGAGCAGTACTTC.

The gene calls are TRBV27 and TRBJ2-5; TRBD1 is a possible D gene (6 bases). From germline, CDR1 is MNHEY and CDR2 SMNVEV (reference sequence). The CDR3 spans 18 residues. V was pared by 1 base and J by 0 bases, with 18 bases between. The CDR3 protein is CASSLFSGATSYQETQYF. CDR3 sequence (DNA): TGTGCCAGCAGTTTATTTTCAGGGGCCACGTCCTACCAAGAGACCCAGTACTTC.

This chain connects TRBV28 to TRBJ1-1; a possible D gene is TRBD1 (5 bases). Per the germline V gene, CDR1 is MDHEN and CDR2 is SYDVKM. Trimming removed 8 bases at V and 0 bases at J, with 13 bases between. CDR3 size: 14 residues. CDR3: CASQGGLLNTEAFF. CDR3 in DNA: TGTGCCAGCCAGGGCGGGCTCCTGAACACTGAAGCTTTCTTT. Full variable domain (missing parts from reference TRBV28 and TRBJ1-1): DVKVTQSSRYLVKRTGEKVFLECVQDMDHENMFWYRQDPGLGLRLIYFSYDVKMKEKGDIPEGYSVSREKKERFSLILESASTNQTSMYLCASQGGLLNTEAFFGQGTRLTVV.

The chain's CDR3 is CASSTQGKKLFF. In nucleotides, the CDR3 is TGTGCCAGTAGTACACAGGGGAAGAAACTGTTTTTT. The gene calls are TRBV19 and TRBJ1-4; 7 bases map to TRBD1. This CDR3 has 12 residues. V gave up 4 bases and J gave up 11 bases; unmatched junction bases: 4. Germline V gives CDR1 LNHDA, CDR2 SQIVND (reference sequence).

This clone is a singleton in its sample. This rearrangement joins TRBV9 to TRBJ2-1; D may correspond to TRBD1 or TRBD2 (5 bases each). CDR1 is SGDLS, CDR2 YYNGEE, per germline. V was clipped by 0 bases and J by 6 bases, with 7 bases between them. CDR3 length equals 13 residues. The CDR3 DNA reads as TGTGCCAGCAGCGTAGGGGGGTTCAATGAGCAGTTCTTC. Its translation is CASSVGGFNEQFF.

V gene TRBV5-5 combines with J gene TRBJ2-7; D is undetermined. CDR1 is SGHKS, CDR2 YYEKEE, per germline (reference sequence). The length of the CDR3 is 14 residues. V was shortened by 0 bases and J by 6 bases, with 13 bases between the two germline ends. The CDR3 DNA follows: TGTGCCAGCAGCTTGGGGGCGTCCCCTCTCGAGCAGTACTTC. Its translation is CASSLGASPLEQYF.

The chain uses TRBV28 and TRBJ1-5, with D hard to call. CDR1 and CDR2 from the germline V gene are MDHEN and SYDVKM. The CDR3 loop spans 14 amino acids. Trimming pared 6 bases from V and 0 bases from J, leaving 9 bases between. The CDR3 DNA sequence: TGTGCCAGCAGGGACGGGATTAGCAATCAGCCCCAGCATTTT. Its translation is CASRDGISNQPQHF. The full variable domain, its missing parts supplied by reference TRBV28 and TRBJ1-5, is DVKVTQSSRYLVKRTGEKVFLECVQDMDHENMFWYRQDPGLGLRLIYFSYDVKMKEKGDIPEGYSVSREKKERFSLILESASTNQTSMYLCASRDGISNQPQHFGDGTRLSIL.

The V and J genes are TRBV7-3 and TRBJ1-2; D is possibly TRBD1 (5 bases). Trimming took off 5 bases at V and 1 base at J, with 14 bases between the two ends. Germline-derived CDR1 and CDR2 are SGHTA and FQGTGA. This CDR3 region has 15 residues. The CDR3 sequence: CASSPGHGGNYGYTF. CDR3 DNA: TGTGCCAGCAGCCCGGGCCACGGGGGTAACTATGGCTACACCTTC.